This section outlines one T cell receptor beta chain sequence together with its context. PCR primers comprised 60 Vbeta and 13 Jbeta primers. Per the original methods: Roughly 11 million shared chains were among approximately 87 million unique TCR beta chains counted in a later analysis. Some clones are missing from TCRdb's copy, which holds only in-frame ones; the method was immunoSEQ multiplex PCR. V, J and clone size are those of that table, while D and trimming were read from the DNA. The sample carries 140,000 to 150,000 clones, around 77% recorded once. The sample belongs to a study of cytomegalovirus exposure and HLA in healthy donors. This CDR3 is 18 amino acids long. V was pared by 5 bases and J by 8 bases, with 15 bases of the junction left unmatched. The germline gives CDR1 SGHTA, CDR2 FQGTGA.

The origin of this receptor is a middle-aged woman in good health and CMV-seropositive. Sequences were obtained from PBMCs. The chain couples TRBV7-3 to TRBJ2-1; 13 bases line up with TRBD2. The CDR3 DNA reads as TGTGCCAGCAGCCGACTAGCGGGGGGAACGGGTGAGGTGTATGAGCAGTTCTTC. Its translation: CASSRLAGGTGEVYEQFF.